Following are 18 T cell receptor beta chains from one sample sequenced in a study of blood T cell repertoires in COVID-19. Data came from immunoSEQ multiplex PCR; TCRdb stores just in-frame clones and leaves some out. Seen here are 15,000 or so clones, around nine tenths observed once, and the top ten hold 2.5% to 3.5%. The sequenced sample was peripheral blood. These receptors were collected from a human donor in a cohort sampled during active COVID-19.

V and J are TRBV1 and TRBJ2-1; the table's D call, TRBD2, was not checked against the DNA. TRBV1 is labeled a pseudogene. The CDR3 covers 15 residues. The CDR3 DNA is TGCACCAGCAGCCAAGTTAGCGGGAGGATCAATGAGCAGTTCTTC. As protein: CTSSQVSGRINEQFF.

This chain connects TRBV4-2 to TRBJ2-1; 8 bases agree with TRBD2. Germline CDR1 is LGHNA and CDR2 is YNFKEQ. The CDR3 runs 18 residues. J lost 1 base, V lost 1 base, and 9 bases had no gene match. The DNA for the CDR3 is TGTGCCAGCAGCCAAGCGGGGGGGCCTTTAGTATCCTACAATGAGCAGTTCTTC. It yields the protein CASSQAGGPLVSYNEQFF.

CDR3 sequence (DNA): TGTGCCAGTAGTTCCCGGGCGCGGGATTCACCCCTCCACTTT. It yields the protein CASSSRARDSPLHF. This chain uses TRBV19 with TRBJ1-6, with D uncertain. The germline V gene encodes CDR1 LNHDA and CDR2 SQIVND (reference sequence). CDR3 length: 14 amino acids. V lost 5 bases and J 8 bases, leaving 13 bases between the germline ends. Full variable domain (rest looked up from reference TRBV19 and TRBJ1-6): DGGITQSPKYLFRKEGQNVTLSCEQNLNHDAMYWYRQDPGQGLRLIYYSQIVNDFQKGDIAEGYSVSREKKESFPLTVTSAQKNPTAFYLCASSSRARDSPLHFGNGTRLTVT.

The V call is TRBV18, the J call TRBJ1-2, with TRBD1 matching 11 bases. CDR3 size: 15 residues. Germline V gene lookup returns CDR1 KGHSH and CDR2 LQKENI. After removal of 3 bases from V and 4 bases from J, the junction contained 4 bases not matched to a gene. As DNA, the CDR3 is TGTGCCAGCTCACCCGGGACAGGGGGGACCTATGGCTACACCTTC. Its translation: CASSPGTGGTYGYTF. The variable domain in full, with the rest retrieved from reference TRBV18 and TRBJ1-2, is NAGVMQNPRHLVRRRGQEARLRCSPMKGHSHVYWYRQLPEEGLKFMVYLQKENIIDESGMPKERFSAEFPKEGPSILRIQQVVRGDSAAYFCASSPGTGGTYGYTFGSGTRLTVV.

The chain employs TRBV6-5 and TRBJ2-1, with unresolved D. Germline loops: CDR1 MNHEY, CDR2 SVGAGI. Trimming took off 6 bases at V and 1 base at J, with 4 bases between the two ends. The CDR3 has 12 amino acids. The CDR3, as DNA: TGTGCCAGCAGCGGTTCCTACAATGAGCAGTTCTTC. Protein: CASSGSYNEQFF.

This clone was seen once. The chain is built from TRBV13 and TRBJ1-6, with D possibly TRBD1 on 5 matching bases. Germline-derived CDR1 and CDR2 are PRHDT and FYEKMQ (reference sequence). The length of the CDR3 is 13 residues. V was shortened by 5 bases and J by 14 bases, with 16 bases between the two germline ends. CDR3 sequence: CASSPGGGGSLHF. The CDR3 DNA sequence: TGTGCCAGCAGCCCGGGTGGGGGGGGATCCCTCCACTTT.

This clone came up a few times. J is TRBJ2-7 and V is TRBV7-9; TRBD2 is a possible D gene (6 bases). Trimming stripped 5 bases from V and 3 bases from J, with 17 bases between. The CDR3 extends over 15 amino acids. Per germline, CDR1 SEHNR and CDR2 FQNEAQ (reference sequence). The CDR3 protein is CASSPTRDGGYEQYF. The CDR3 nucleotides are TGTGCCAGCAGCCCAACGCGAGACGGGGGCTACGAGCAGTACTTC.

A few counts support this clone. The chain has TRBV4-1 and TRBJ1-2; D perhaps matches TRBD1 (5 bases). The CDR3 sequence is 15 residues long. Germline V CDR1 and CDR2: MGHRA, YSYEKL. V gave up 1 base and J gave up 5 bases, with 14 bases separating them. The CDR3 is CASSQVGDRRYGYTF. In DNA form, the CDR3 reads TGCGCCAGCAGCCAAGTTGGTGACAGACGGTATGGCTACACCTTC.

The gene calls are TRBV28 and TRBJ1-5; 8 bases are a match to TRBD1. With V trimmed by 8 bases and J by 6 bases, 3 bases remained unmatched. Germline values: CDR1 MDHEN, CDR2 SYDVKM. The length of the CDR3 is 12 residues. CDR3 bases: TGTGCCAGCCGCCAGGGGGCTCAGCCCCAGCATTTT. This gives the protein CASRQGAQPQHF.

The V and J genes are TRBV15 and TRBJ2-7, with 11 bases identical to TRBD2. Germline values: CDR1 LNHNV, CDR2 YYDKDF (reference sequence). The CDR3 consists of 15 residues. V shed 6 bases, J shed 0 bases, and the junction held 4 bases outside the gene matches. CDR3 amino acids: CATRKLAGVSYEQYF. The CDR3 nucleotides read TGTGCCACCAGAAAACTAGCGGGAGTCTCCTACGAGCAGTACTTC.

J is TRBJ1-2 and V is TRBV14, with D perhaps TRBD1 (6 bases). V lost 5 bases to trimming and J lost 4 bases, with 11 bases between them. The CDR3 runs 13 residues. In germline, CDR1 is SGHDN, CDR2 FVKESK. The CDR3 here is CASSVQGGYGYTF. The DNA of the CDR3 is TGTGCCAGCAGCGTACAGGGTGGCTATGGCTACACCTTC.

This clone appeared once. The V and J genes are TRBV6-2 or TRBV6-3 and TRBJ1-2; 7 bases map to TRBD1. The germline V gene encodes CDR1 MNHEY and CDR2 SVGEGT. The J segment lost 4 bases and the V segment lost 2 bases, leaving 7 bases of the junction unmatched. The CDR3 sequence is 15 residues long. The DNA of the CDR3 is TGTGCCAGCAGTTACCACGGACAGGCAGCCTATGGCTACACCTTC. As protein: CASSYHGQAAYGYTF.

The rearrangement links TRBV7-6 to TRBJ2-2; no definite D call. The length of the CDR3 is 15 residues. CDR1 is SGHVS and CDR2 is FNYEAQ in the germline V gene. Trimming cost V 2 bases and J 6 bases, with 13 bases left between them. CDR3 protein: CASSLFWQVPGELFF. CDR3 coding DNA: TGTGCCAGCAGCTTATTCTGGCAGGTCCCCGGGGAGCTGTTTTTT.

The rearrangement uses TRBV10-3 and TRBJ2-5, with TRBD2 matching over 15 bases. The V segment lost 7 bases and the J segment 3 bases; nucleotides outside the gene matches: 6. The CDR3 is 16 residues long. Germline V lookup: CDR1 ENHRY, CDR2 SYGVKD. The CDR3: CAITKGLAGGEETQYF. In DNA form, the CDR3 reads TGTGCCATCACCAAGGGACTAGCGGGGGGAGAAGAGACCCAGTACTTC.

The chain uses TRBV28 and TRBJ1-1; weak D call: TRBD1 (6 bases). Per the germline V gene, CDR1 is MDHEN and CDR2 is SYDVKM. The CDR3 covers 14 residues. V lost 7 bases to trimming and J lost 4 bases, with 16 bases between them. The CDR3 region is CASTPPVGGTEAFF. The CDR3 bases are TGTGCCAGCACCCCCCCGGTAGGGGGCACTGAAGCTTTCTTT.

V usage is TRBV7-2 and J usage is TRBJ1-2, with a possible D match to TRBD1 (6 bases). The V gene lost 4 bases and the J gene lost 4 bases, with 13 bases spanning the gap. This CDR3 has 14 amino acids. CDR1 SGHTA and CDR2 FQGNSA come from the germline V gene. CDR3 DNA: TGTGCCAGCAGCTATACAGGGTTGAGCTATGGCTACACCTTC. This sequence encodes CASSYTGLSYGYTF.

J is TRBJ2-3 and V is TRBV27, with D perhaps TRBD1 (5 bases). Germline V gene data show CDR1 as MNHEY and CDR2 as SMNVEV (reference sequence). The CDR3 extends over 14 amino acids. With 1 base removed from V and 4 bases from J, the gap between germline ends came to 9 bases. The CDR3 nucleotides are TGTGCCAGCAGTTTATTTCAGGGTTCAGATACGCAGTATTTT. Translation: CASSLFQGSDTQYF.

The V call is TRBV18, the J call TRBJ2-7, with 8 bases identical to TRBD1. The ends lost 1 base at V and 3 bases at J; junction bases unmatched: 2. The CDR3 spans 14 residues. The germline V gene encodes CDR1 KGHSH and CDR2 LQKENI. DNA for the CDR3: TGTGCCAGCTCACCACGGGACAGGTACTACGAGCAGTACTTC. Residues: CASSPRDRYYEQYF.